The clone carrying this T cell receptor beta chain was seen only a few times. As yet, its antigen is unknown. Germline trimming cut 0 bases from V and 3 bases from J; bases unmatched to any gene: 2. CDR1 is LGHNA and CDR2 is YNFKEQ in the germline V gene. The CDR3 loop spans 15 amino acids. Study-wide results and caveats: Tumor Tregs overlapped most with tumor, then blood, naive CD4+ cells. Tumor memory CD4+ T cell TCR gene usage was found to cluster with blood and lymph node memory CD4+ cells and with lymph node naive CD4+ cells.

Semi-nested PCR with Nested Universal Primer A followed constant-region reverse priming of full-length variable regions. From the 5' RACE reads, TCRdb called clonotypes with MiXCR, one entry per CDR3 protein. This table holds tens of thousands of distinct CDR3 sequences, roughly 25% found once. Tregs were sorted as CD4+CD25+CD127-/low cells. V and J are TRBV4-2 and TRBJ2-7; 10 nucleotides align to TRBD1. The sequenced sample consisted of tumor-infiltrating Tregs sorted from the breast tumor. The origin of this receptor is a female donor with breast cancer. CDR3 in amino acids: CASSQDRTGGYEQYF. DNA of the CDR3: TGTGCCAGCAGCCAAGATCGGACAGGGGGCTACGAGCAGTACTTC.